This entry lists 25 T cell receptor beta chains sequenced from one sample in a study of cytomegalovirus exposure and HLA in healthy donors. Only in-frame clones appear in the TCRdb table, and some are missing; sequencing was by immunoSEQ multiplex PCR. The data show 250,000 to 400,000 clones, 88% seen once. Sequencing was carried out using PBMCs. These receptors were taken from a man aged 30 to 45 in good health and CMV-seronegative.

V gene TRBV14 combines with J gene TRBJ2-3; 10 bases agree with TRBD1. Germline V gene data show CDR1 as SGHDN and CDR2 as FVKESK. V trimming: 6 bases; J trimming: 5 bases; junction bases outside the gene matches: 5. The CDR3 spans 14 residues. The CDR3 region is CASRRQGAEDTQYF. In nucleotides, the CDR3 is TGTGCCAGCAGGAGACAGGGGGCGGAAGATACGCAGTATTTT.

The chain joins TRBV7-9 to TRBJ2-3; tentative D call: TRBD1 (5 bases). V lost 4 bases and J 4 bases, leaving 18 bases between the germline ends. Germline lookup yields CDR1 SEHNR and CDR2 FQNEAQ (reference sequence). The CDR3 runs 16 residues. CDR3 in DNA: TGTGCCAGCAGCTCACAGGACGGCCGGGCCCCAGATACGCAGTATTTT. This codes for CASSSQDGRAPDTQYF.

V and J are TRBV7-9 and TRBJ1-3; TRBD1 matches at 7 bases. Trimming removed 1 base from V and 0 bases from J; junction bases left unmatched: 9. Germline values: CDR1 SEHNR, CDR2 FQNEAQ (reference sequence). This CDR3 region has 18 residues. The CDR3 loop is CASSLEGWGQPSGNTIYF. CDR3 bases: TGTGCCAGCAGCTTAGAGGGCTGGGGACAGCCCTCTGGAAACACCATATATTTT.

The chain couples TRBV19 to TRBJ1-5; TRBD1 aligns across 7 bases. Unmatched junction bases numbered 2, after V lost 3 bases and J lost 3 bases. The germline gives CDR1 LNHDA, CDR2 SQIVND (reference sequence). CDR3 length equals 14 residues. CDR3 amino acids: CASSIGTDNQPQHF. DNA of the CDR3: TGTGCCAGTAGTATCGGGACAGACAATCAGCCCCAGCATTTT.

CDR3 sequence: CASSFNGGQGQSSDTQYF. Here the CDR3 DNA reads TGTGCCAGCAGCTTCAACGGCGGCCAGGGGCAGTCTTCAGATACGCAGTATTTT. The rearrangement uses TRBV7-9 and TRBJ2-3; D possibly corresponds to TRBD1 (6 bases). Trimming shortened V by 3 bases and J by 4 bases, and 23 bases separated the two germline ends. CDR3 length equals 18 residues. Germline V gives CDR1 SEHNR, CDR2 FQNEAQ (reference sequence).

This clone was found a few times. CDR3 nucleotides: TGTGCCAGCAGCTTAAGCCGGGACAGGGCCCTTAACTATGGCTACACCTTC. This translates into CASSLSRDRALNYGYTF. The rearrangement links TRBV7-2 to TRBJ1-2; TRBD1 aligns across 9 bases. This CDR3 is built from 17 residues. The germline CDR1 and CDR2 sequences are SGHTA and FQGNSA. The V gene end was trimmed by 2 bases and the J gene end by 1 base; junction bases not matched to a gene: 8.

This clone came up once. CDR3 sequence: CASSQGGGGAFF. The CDR3 DNA follows: TGCGCCAGCAGTCAGGGCGGGGGAGGAGCTTTCTTT. The gene calls are TRBV10-2 and TRBJ1-1; D is perhaps TRBD1 (5 bases). There are 12 residues in the CDR3. Germline values: CDR1 WSHSY, CDR2 SAAADI. Trimming stripped 5 bases from V and 10 bases from J, with 14 bases between.

The chain is built from TRBV5-1 and TRBJ2-1, with a tentative D call TRBD2 (6 bases). Germline CDR1 and CDR2: SGHRS and YFSETQ. Trimming pared 0 bases from V and 7 bases from J, leaving 17 bases between. CDR3 length: 16 amino acids. CDR3 protein: CASSLDGLAGRNEQFF. DNA for the CDR3: TGCGCCAGCAGCTTGGACGGGCTAGCAGGGAGGAATGAGCAGTTCTTC. Using reference TRBV5-1 and TRBJ2-1 for the parts outside the CDR3, the full variable domain is KAGVTQTPRYLIKTRGQQVTLSCSPISGHRSVSWYQQTPGQGLQFLFEYFSETQRNKGNFPGRFSGRQFSNSRSEMNVSTLELGDSALYLCASSLDGLAGRNEQFFGPGTRLTVL.

This rearrangement joins TRBV5-6 to TRBJ2-5; 7 bases are a match to TRBD1. The V and J ends lost 3 bases and 2 bases, in that order; junction bases with no gene match: 10. CDR3 size: 16 residues. Germline V CDR1 and CDR2: SGHDT, YYEEEE. CDR3 amino acids: CASSSLGQPAQETQYF. DNA for the CDR3: TGTGCCAGCAGCTCCCTGGGACAGCCTGCACAAGAGACCCAGTACTTC.

The chain links TRBV29-1 to TRBJ2-2; the D is unclear. CDR1 is SQVTM, CDR2 ANQGSEA, per germline. Trimming pared 8 bases from V and 3 bases from J, leaving 7 bases between. CDR3 length: 11 residues. The CDR3 region is CSTEYTGELFF. The CDR3 bases are TGCAGCACGGAGTACACCGGGGAGCTGTTTTTT.

This sequence joins TRBV13 and TRBJ2-3; TRBD1 matches at 9 bases. Trimming removed 5 bases from V and 2 bases from J; junction bases left unmatched: 11. From germline, CDR1 is PRHDT and CDR2 FYEKMQ (reference sequence). This CDR3 contains 17 residues. In nucleotides, the CDR3 is TGTGCCAGCAGCCATTCGGGCGGGACAGGGATCACAGATACGCAGTATTTT. This translates into CASSHSGGTGITDTQYF. The variable domain in full, with the rest retrieved from reference TRBV13 and TRBJ2-3, is AAGVIQSPRHLIKEKRETATLKCYPIPRHDTVYWYQQGPGQDPQFLISFYEKMQSDKGSIPDRFSAQQFSDYHSELNMSSLELGDSALYFCASSHSGGTGITDTQYFGPGTRLTVL.

V and J are TRBV25-1 and TRBJ1-4; possibly TRBD1 for D (5 bases). Trimming took 6 bases from V and 3 from J, leaving 17 bases between them. There are 16 residues in the CDR3. Germline CDR1 MGHDK, CDR2 SYGVNS. CDR3 in DNA: TGTGCCAGCAGCCCTGGCGTTTGGGGGGCTAATGAAAAACTGTTTTTT. Its translation is CASSPGVWGANEKLFF.

The chain carries TRBV29-1 and TRBJ2-1; 7 bases fit TRBD2. The CDR3 length is 15 residues. Unmatched junction bases numbered 7, after V lost 3 bases and J lost 2 bases. Looked up from germline, CDR1 is SQVTM and CDR2 is ANQGSEA. The CDR3 protein is CSVDRASGPYNEQFF. The CDR3 DNA follows: TGCAGCGTTGATCGGGCTAGCGGCCCCTACAATGAGCAGTTCTTC.

The rearrangement joins TRBV9 to TRBJ2-2; 7 nucleotides align to TRBD1. Germline values: CDR1 SGDLS, CDR2 YYNGEE. J was trimmed by 0 bases and V by 0 bases; bases with no gene match: 2. CDR3 length equals 16 residues. The CDR3 region has the DNA TGTGCCAGCAGCGTAGAGGGGGCTTCGAACACCGGGGAGCTGTTTTTT. It is translated as CASSVEGASNTGELFF.

V and J are TRBV4-3 and TRBJ1-6, with D hard to call. Germline-derived CDR1 and CDR2 are LGHNA and YSLEER. V lost 0 bases to trimming and J lost 6 bases, with 15 bases between them. This CDR3 comprises 17 residues. This CDR3 is CASSQDNDAGTNSPLHF. The CDR3 DNA reads as TGCGCCAGCAGCCAAGATAATGATGCAGGAACTAATTCACCCCTCCACTTT.

The chain couples TRBV7-9 to TRBJ1-1, with TRBD1 matching 8 bases. The CDR3 is made up of 15 amino acids. The germline gives CDR1 SEHNR, CDR2 FQNEAQ (reference sequence). Losses at the gene ends were 0 bases for V and 1 base for J; bases not matched to a gene: 1. The CDR3, as DNA: TGTGCCAGCAGCTTAGCTGGGACAGGGAACACTGAAGCTTTCTTT. Translating gives CASSLAGTGNTEAFF.

The V gene is TRBV9, the J gene TRBJ1-3; maybe TRBD1 (6 bases). In germline, CDR1 is SGDLS, CDR2 YYNGEE. The CDR3 covers 15 residues. Trimming took 4 bases from V and 1 from J, leaving 12 bases between them. CDR3 sequence (DNA): TGTGCCAGCAGCCCAGGGACAAGATCTGGAAACACCATATATTTT. It codes for CASSPGTRSGNTIYF.

This chain connects TRBV6-6 to TRBJ2-2; 10 bases fit TRBD1. There are 16 residues in the CDR3. After removal of 4 bases from V and 3 bases from J, the junction contained 5 bases not matched to a gene. CDR1 and CDR2 from the germline V gene are MNHNY and SVGAGI (reference sequence). Written as DNA, the CDR3 is TGTGCCAGCAGTTTGGACAGGGGGAGGGACACCGGGGAGCTGTTTTTT. Translation: CASSLDRGRDTGELFF.

The chain carries TRBV6-5 and TRBJ1-5, with 8 positions matching TRBD1. The CDR3 is 15 amino acids. Per germline, CDR1 MNHEY and CDR2 SVGAGI. V lost 6 bases and J lost 2; bases outside the gene matches: 6. The CDR3: CASRQQGVGNQPQHF. The CDR3 region has the DNA TGTGCCAGCAGGCAACAGGGGGTTGGCAATCAGCCCCAGCATTTT.

This clone was found once. The chain is built from TRBV4-2 and TRBJ1-1, with a possible D match to TRBD1 (5 bases). V dropped 3 bases and J dropped 3 bases, with 14 bases sitting between them. The CDR3 is made up of 15 amino acids. Germline CDR1 LGHNA, CDR2 YNFKEQ. Here the CDR3 reads CASSQHDRGYTEAFF. CDR3 bases: TGTGCCAGCAGCCAGCACGACCGGGGGTACACTGAAGCTTTCTTT.

V is TRBV6-1 and J is TRBJ1-2; unclear D gene. Germline CDR1 and CDR2: MNHNS and SASEGT. This CDR3 contains 14 residues. Trimming shortened V by 6 bases and J by 1 base, and 12 bases separated the two germline ends. The CDR3 loop is CASRTLLNNYGYTF. The CDR3 DNA is TGTGCCAGCAGAACTCTCTTGAATAACTATGGCTACACCTTC.

This clone was observed once. The chain carries TRBV27 and TRBJ2-1, with 13 bases fitting TRBD2. This CDR3 has 15 amino acids. The germline gives CDR1 MNHEY, CDR2 SMNVEV (reference sequence). The V and J ends lost 5 bases and 8 bases, in that order; junction bases with no gene match: 6. The CDR3 DNA sequence: TGTGCCAGCAGTCGTTGGACTAGCGGGGGATATGAGCAGTTCTTC. Its protein product is CASSRWTSGGYEQFF.

A few counts support this clone. This sequence joins TRBV9 and TRBJ1-2, with no clear D. The CDR3 totals 12 residues. V dropped 8 bases and J dropped 4 bases, with 12 bases sitting between them. CDR1 is SGDLS and CDR2 is YYNGEE in the germline V gene. The CDR3 DNA follows: TGTGCCAGTTACATTGCCGCCTATGGCTACACCTTC. Its translation is CASYIAAYGYTF.

The CDR3: CASRALGATDTQYF. In DNA form, the CDR3 reads TGTGCCAGCAGGGCGTTGGGGGCGACAGATACGCAGTATTTT. V and J are TRBV5-6 and TRBJ2-3; possibly TRBD1 for D (6 bases). This CDR3 has 14 amino acids. Germline V gene lookup returns CDR1 SGHDT and CDR2 YYEEEE. The V gene lost 5 bases and the J gene lost 3 bases, with 13 bases spanning the gap.

This chain links TRBV7-2 with TRBJ2-5; 10 bases fit TRBD2. In germline, CDR1 is SGHTA, CDR2 FQGNSA. Trimming removed 3 bases from V and 4 bases from J; junction bases left unmatched: 8. This CDR3 comprises 16 residues. CDR3 protein: CASSFDQGLAAETQYF. CDR3 bases: TGTGCCAGCAGCTTCGACCAAGGACTAGCGGCAGAGACCCAGTACTTC. The entire variable domain, with the rest obtained from reference TRBV7-2 and TRBJ2-5, is as follows: GAGVSQSPSNKVTEKGKDVELRCDPISGHTALYWYRQSLGQGLEFLIYFQGNSAPDKSGLPSDRFSAERTGGSVSTLTIQRTQQEDSAVYLCASSFDQGLAAETQYFGPGTRLLVL.